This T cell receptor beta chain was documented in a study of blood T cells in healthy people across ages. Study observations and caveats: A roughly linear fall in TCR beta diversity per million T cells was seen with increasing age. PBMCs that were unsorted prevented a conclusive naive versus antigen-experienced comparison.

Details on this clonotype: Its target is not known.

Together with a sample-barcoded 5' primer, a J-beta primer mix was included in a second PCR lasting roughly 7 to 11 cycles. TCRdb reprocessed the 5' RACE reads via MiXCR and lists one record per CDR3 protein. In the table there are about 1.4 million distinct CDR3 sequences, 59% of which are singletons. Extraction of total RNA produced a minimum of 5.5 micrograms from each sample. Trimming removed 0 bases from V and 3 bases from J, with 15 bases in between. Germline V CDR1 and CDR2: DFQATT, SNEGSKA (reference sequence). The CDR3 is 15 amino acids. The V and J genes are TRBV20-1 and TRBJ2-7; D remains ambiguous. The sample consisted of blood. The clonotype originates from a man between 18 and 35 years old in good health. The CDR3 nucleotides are TGCAGTGCTAGAGATCCGGCCGGCACTTACTACGAGCAGTACTTC. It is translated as CSARDPAGTYYEQYF.